The clone carrying this TCR beta chain was recorded a few times. Its specificity is unknown. This record belongs to a study of regulatory T cells in long-lasting Graves disease. Study observations and caveats: Preferential use of TRBV28, TRBJ1-2 and TRBJ2-5 was seen in persistent disease. Accuracy may have suffered from the small sample size.

CDR1 SGHRS and CDR2 YFSETQ come from the germline V gene. The CDR3 totals 14 residues. Trimming removed 7 bases from V and 1 base from J, with 11 bases in between. Indicated time point: persistent/refractory GD, antithyroid drugs over 5 years with positive TRAb. PBMCs were the source of the RNA used for TCR sequencing. Sequencing libraries for TCR beta were prepared with iRepertoire HTBI primers and Arm-PCR of CDR3 regions. TCRdb re-derived calls from the multiplex PCR reads in MiXCR, one entry per CDR3 protein. The profile shows about 460,000 distinct CDR3 sequences, under 25% of them singletons. The starting material was peripheral blood mononuclear cells (PBMCs), obtained when the disease was refractory, from a patient treated with antithyroid drugs. The clonotype was recovered from a female donor with Graves disease. The chain has TRBV5-1 and TRBJ2-2, with D perhaps matching TRBD1 or TRBD2 (5 bases each). The CDR3 here is CASGGDGNTGELFF. The CDR3 DNA is TGCGCCAGCGGGGGAGACGGGAACACCGGGGAGCTGTTTTTT.